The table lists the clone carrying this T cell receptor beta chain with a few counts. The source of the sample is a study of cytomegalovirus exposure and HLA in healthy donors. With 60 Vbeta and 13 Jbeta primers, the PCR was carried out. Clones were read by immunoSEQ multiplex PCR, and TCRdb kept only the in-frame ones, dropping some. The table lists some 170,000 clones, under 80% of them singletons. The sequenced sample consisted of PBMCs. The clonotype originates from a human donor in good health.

The CDR3 protein is CASSLDRGAQETQYF. The CDR3 DNA reads TGTGCCAGCAGCTTGGACAGGGGTGCTCAAGAGACCCAGTACTTC. This chain joins TRBV5-4 and TRBJ2-5; 7 bases are shared with TRBD1. This CDR3 contains 15 residues. V gave up 0 bases and J gave up 2 bases; unmatched junction bases: 4. CDR1 is SGHNT and CDR2 is YYREEE in the germline V gene (reference sequence).